This TCR beta chain appears in the sequencing data of a study of blood T cell repertoires in COVID-19. Background on the study: Whether acute or convalescent, the COVID-19 samples came from the United States, Italy and Spain.

Only in-frame clones appear in the TCRdb table, and some are missing; sequencing was by immunoSEQ multiplex PCR. This table has 30,000 or so clones, roughly 87% appearing once. The germline CDR1 and CDR2 sequences are MNHEY and SMNVEV (reference sequence). This CDR3 has 11 amino acids. Trimming cost V 5 bases and J 6 bases, with 5 bases left between them. This TCR derives from a man aged 60 to 69 with COVID-19, enrolled during active disease. Sequencing input: peripheral blood. The chain is built from TRBV27 and TRBJ2-1, with unresolved D. CDR3 protein: CASSLGNEQFF. The CDR3 DNA is TGTGCCAGCAGTCTCGGCAATGAGCAGTTCTTC.